The TCR beta chain described here comes from a study of siplizumab effects on memory and regulatory T cells. Deletions cut 4 bases from V and 0 bases from J, with 17 bases between. The CDR3 is 18 residues long. Germline values: CDR1 SGDLS, CDR2 YYNGEE. General study findings and limits: There appeared to be greater diversity in naive T cells than in memory cells, and naive T cells seemed major contributors to the alloresponse.

TCRdb's copy holds only in-frame clones and misses some; the assay was immunoSEQ multiplex PCR. The sample carries about 100,000 clones, approximately 91% recorded once. A note on this clone: What it recognizes is unknown.

This receptor was taken from a human donor in good health. The sample taken for sequencing was CD4+ T cells sorted from blood. The chain combines TRBV9 with TRBJ2-6, with D possibly matching TRBD1 (5 bases). CDR3 protein: CASSPKGSGPSGANVLTF. The CDR3 DNA reads as TGTGCCAGCAGCCCGAAAGGATCAGGGCCCTCTGGGGCCAACGTCCTGACTTTC.